This TCR beta chain was sequenced during a study of Ad26.COV2.S vaccination and SARS-CoV-2 variants (dated by TCRdb to 2020 to 2022). For the wider study: Donors in the vaccine arm were drawn from COV1001, a phase I-IIa trial of Ad26.COV2.S in healthy adults that was multicentre, randomized, double-blind and placebo-controlled. Dosing of Ad26.COV2.S was intramuscular, at either 5x10^10 or 1x10^11 viral particles, delivered as one shot or as two shots spaced 56 days apart. TCRbeta repertoire sequencing was used to assess the specificity and breadth of SARS-CoV-2-reactive T cell receptors after Ad26.COV2.S vaccination. The TCR-sequenced set comprised around 32 samples: some 20 Ad26.COV2.S vaccine recipients, 5 placebo recipients and 8 SARS-CoV-2 convalescent individuals. Trial participants were randomized into five groups of five, in which low-dose or high-dose Ad26.COV2.S was given once or twice, or placebo was given on both occasions. Investigators remained blinded to trial group allocation during experiments and outcome assessment.

Findings and caveats that apply to the study as a whole: Comparing responses between vaccine doses or regimens was not something the study was powered to do. The authors noted that total T cell responses may have been underestimated by the TCR breadth and depth analyses. Comparable non-spike TCR breadth was observed between vaccine and placebo recipients, consistent with only spike being contained in the vaccine. Ad26.COV2.S recipients had higher spike-specific TCR breadth than placebo recipients (P = 0.0014). After vaccination, spike-specific CD8+ and CD4+ T cell responses were reported to show substantial breadth.

The immunoSEQ Assay was the method used to sequence TCRbeta CDR3 regions. After extraction, genomic DNA underwent amplification by bias-controlled multiplex PCR, followed by high-throughput sequencing. Per the source publication's procedure: To quantify the absolute abundance of every unique TCRbeta CDR3 region, sequences were collapsed and filtered. T cell fraction was estimated by normalizing TCRbeta template counts to usable DNA, with usable DNA measured through amplification of reference genes found in all nucleated cells. Repertoire TCRs were annotated as SARS-CoV-2-specific when V gene, CDR3 amino acid sequence and J gene were exactly matched to a known reactive TCR set. The reference SARS-CoV-2 TCR set was derived from MIRA and filtered for enrichment in COVID-19-positive ImmuneCODE repertoires, a step that removed public or cross-reactive TCRs. Using the MIRA antigens, annotated TCRs were further analysed by specific ORF or by position within an ORF. Breadth was defined as annotated unique rearrangements over total unique productive rearrangements; depth was the summed frequency of those rearrangements. TCR breadth was compared between groups using two-sided Wilcoxon rank-sum tests. TCRdb stores this immuneACCESS table with in-frame sequences only. Part of the clones is absent; in the studies checked, under half of the shortfall reflects unresolved V genes, and no reason is known for the rest. For V, J and clone size, that table is used; D and trimming come from the DNA. The sample yields roughly 350,000 clones; 80% to 90% were counted once. Roughly 4.8% of the sample is in the top ten clones.

Regarding this clone: What this receptor recognizes is not known. Base qualities are not recorded, but no much larger clone differs from it by a single base.

V loses 0 bases of germline sequence and J loses 0 bases, and the interval between the two ends is 7 bases. The germline V gene sets CDR1 to SGDLS and CDR2 to YYNGEE. Measured from the cysteine to the phenylalanine, the CDR3 is 16 residues long. The read is trimmed to its CDR3 DNA, 48 bases read in frame from base 1. The intended sense of this specimen's treatment or condition label: over 15 received Ad26.COV2.S at low or high dose, single or two shots; roughly five received placebo; per-sample allocation not given. Repertoires of vaccine and placebo recipients were sequenced from samples taken on day 63 after the first injection. In Cohort 1b, 25 to 30 adults aged 18-55 years were enrolled at a single site in Boston, USA, between 29 July and 7 August 2020. Ad26.COV2.S was a replication-incompetent adenovirus type 26 vector expressing a prefusion-stabilized SARS-CoV-2 spike protein from the original Wuhan strain.

This clonotype originated in a person aged 18-60 years who received the Ad26.COV2.S COVID-19 vaccine or a placebo. The sample consisted of peripheral blood, taken in a trial of Ad26.COV2.S vaccine versus placebo. Recombination joined TRBV9 with TRBJ1-6, and TRBD1 may be the D gene, going by 6 matching bases. The nucleotide sequence is TGTGCCAGCAGCGTAGGGGACAACTCCTATAATTCACCCCTCCACTTT. It translates to CASSVGDNSYNSPLHF.